These 23 T cell receptor beta chains share one sample of origin, sequenced in a study of control samples from healthy donors and cancer patients. The data were produced by immunoSEQ multiplex PCR, yet TCRdb's version contains in-frame clones alone and is incomplete. The data contain about 170,000 clones, 90% to 95% of them seen just once; the ten biggest clones take up about 1.4%. The source material was blood. These receptors came from a woman aged 25-40 years in good health.

The V call is TRBV5-1, the J call TRBJ1-1; D gene uncertain. The CDR3 has 14 amino acids. Trimming removed 1 base from V and 1 base from J, with 8 bases in between. The V gene's germline CDR1 is SGHRS and CDR2 YFSETQ. The CDR3 loop reads CASSLLIGNTEAFF. The CDR3 region has the DNA TGCGCCAGCAGCTTGTTGATTGGGAACACTGAAGCTTTCTTT.

This clone was recorded once. The chain joins TRBV21-1 to TRBJ2-5; the table's D gene call, TRBD2, was not cross checked with the DNA. TRBV21-1 is a listed pseudogene. The CDR3 is made up of 24 amino acids. CDR3 DNA sequence: TGTGCCAGCAGCAAACCCCGGGGCCCAGCGAAGACAGGGAAAAGGACTAGCGGCCAAGAGACCCAGTACTTC. Protein product: CASSKPRGPAKTGKRTSGQETQYF.

In DNA, the CDR3 is TGTGCCAGCAGCGTATTCGGCCAGGGGCAAGAGACCCAGTACTTC. It is translated as CASSVFGQGQETQYF. This chain uses TRBV9 with TRBJ2-5, with D perhaps matching TRBD1 (6 bases). CDR3 length equals 15 residues. Trimming took off 1 base at V and 2 bases at J, with 12 bases between the two ends. CDR1 is SGDLS, CDR2 YYNGEE, per germline. The full variable domain, rest sourced from reference TRBV9 and TRBJ2-5, is DSGVTQTPKHLITATGQRVTLRCSPRSGDLSVYWYQQSLDQGLQFLIQYYNGEERAKGNILERFSAQQFPDLHSELNLSSLELGDSALYFCASSVFGQGQETQYFGPGTRLLVL.

This clone was picked up many times. The chain recombines TRBV5-1 with TRBJ2-7; D is undetermined. Trimming stripped 0 bases from V and 2 bases from J, with 9 bases between. Germline loops: CDR1 SGHRS, CDR2 YFSETQ. The CDR3 covers 14 residues. The CDR3: CASSLAGLTYEQYF. The CDR3 DNA reads TGCGCCAGCAGCTTGGCCGGTTTAACCTACGAGCAGTACTTC.

This rearrangement joins TRBV3-1 (or the pseudogene TRBV3-2) to TRBJ1-3; 7 positions match TRBD1. V shed 4 bases and J 0 bases; nucleotides not matched to a gene: 0. Germline assignment: CDR1 LGHDT and CDR2 YNNKEL (reference sequence). The CDR3 sequence is 14 residues long. CDR3 DNA: TGTGCCAGCAGCCGGACAGGCTCTGGAAACACCATATATTTT. It yields the protein CASSRTGSGNTIYF.

Remarks on this clone: Additional DNA sequences in this sample encode the identical CDR3. The V call is TRBV7-3, the J call TRBJ2-1, with 9 bases fitting TRBD2. Trimming at V came to 3 bases and at J to 2 bases, leaving 2 bases not matched to a gene. Germline V gene lookup returns CDR1 SGHTA and CDR2 FQGTGA. The CDR3 totals 15 residues. CDR3 protein: CASSLTSGTYNEQFF. CDR3 coding DNA: TGTGCCAGCAGCTTGACTAGCGGAACCTACAATGAGCAGTTCTTC.

Of note for this clone: This same CDR3 is encoded by further DNA sequences in the sample. The chain employs TRBV18 and TRBJ1-2; D not resolved. The germline V gene has CDR1 KGHSH and CDR2 LQKENI. CDR3 size: 13 residues. V shed 3 bases and J shed 5 bases, with 10 bases lying between them. The DNA for the CDR3 is TGTGCCAGCTCACCCACCGGCGGGTATGGCTACACCTTC. This translates into CASSPTGGYGYTF.

The V gene is TRBV5-1, the J gene TRBJ1-3; D unclear. Trimming removed 0 bases from V and 6 bases from J, with 7 bases in between. This CDR3 is 13 amino acids long. The germline V gene has CDR1 SGHRS and CDR2 YFSETQ. CDR3 sequence (DNA): TGCGCCAGCAGCTTGGACGGTGCAAACACCATATATTTT. It yields the protein CASSLDGANTIYF.

V is TRBV13 and J is TRBJ2-5; 16 bases agree with TRBD2. V was pared by 4 bases and J by 4 bases, with 3 bases of the junction left unmatched. This CDR3 is built from 16 residues. The V gene's germline CDR1 is PRHDT and CDR2 FYEKMQ (reference sequence). The CDR3 bases are TGTGCCAGCAGCTGGGGACTAGCGGGAGGGCCAGAGACCCAGTACTTC. It translates to CASSWGLAGGPETQYF.

This clone was seen more than once but under ten times. The rearrangement joins TRBV2 to TRBJ1-1, with 9 positions matching TRBD1. Trimming took 6 bases from V and 5 from J; bases not matched to a gene: 4. This CDR3 has 13 amino acids. Germline assignment: CDR1 SNHLY and CDR2 FYNNEI. DNA of the CDR3: TGTGCCAGCAGGGACAGGGGAGTGACTGAAGCTTTCTTT. Translation gives CASRDRGVTEAFF.

The CDR3 protein is CASSQVPSGPYEQYF. The CDR3 nucleotides are TGCGCCAGCAGCCAAGTCCCTAGCGGACCCTACGAGCAGTACTTC. The chain recombines TRBV4-3 with TRBJ2-7; TRBD2 agrees at 7 bases. Germline V lookup: CDR1 LGHNA, CDR2 YSLEER. J gave up 2 bases and V 1 base, and 5 bases lay outside the gene matches. The CDR3 loop spans 15 amino acids.

The CDR3 sequence: CASSRTGDYEQYF. The DNA for the CDR3 is TGCGCCAGCAGCAGGACAGGTGACTACGAGCAGTACTTC. The V call is TRBV5-1, the J call TRBJ2-7; 7 bases line up with TRBD1. The trim removed 4 bases at V and 3 bases at J, leaving 4 bases unmatched. This CDR3 region has 13 residues. Germline V gene data show CDR1 as SGHRS and CDR2 as YFSETQ.

This chain links TRBV20-1 with TRBJ2-7; tentatively, D is TRBD2 (5 bases). Trimming removed 3 bases at V and 1 base at J, with 13 bases between. This CDR3 has 14 amino acids. Looked up from germline, CDR1 is DFQATT and CDR2 is SNEGSKA (reference sequence). The CDR3 sequence: CSASRVGASYEQYF. The CDR3 coding sequence is TGCAGTGCTAGTCGGGTGGGAGCTTCCTACGAGCAGTACTTC.

The chain joins TRBV15 to TRBJ1-1, with D perhaps TRBD1 (6 bases). Trimming took off 0 bases at V and 4 bases at J, with 9 bases between the two ends. Germline V CDR1 and CDR2: LNHNV, YYDKDF (reference sequence). This CDR3 comprises 14 residues. The CDR3 nucleotides are TGTGCCACCAGCAGAGATCGGACAGCCACTGAAGCTTTCTTT. This sequence encodes CATSRDRTATEAFF.

This chain joins TRBV6-6 and TRBJ2-3, with TRBD1 matching over 7 bases. CDR3 length equals 15 residues. Germline CDR1 reads MNHNY; CDR2 reads SVGAGI (reference sequence). V dropped 6 bases and J dropped 0; count of bases not matched to a gene: 6. The CDR3 DNA sequence: TGTGCCAGCAGCCCTGACAGGGCTAGCACAGATACGCAGTATTTT. This translates into CASSPDRASTDTQYF.

The rearrangement joins TRBV20-1 to TRBJ2-3, with D unresolved. This CDR3 region has 11 residues. The V gene lost 2 bases and the J gene lost 3 bases, with 3 bases spanning the gap. Per the germline V gene, CDR1 is DFQATT and CDR2 is SNEGSKA (reference sequence). The CDR3 loop is CSARPTDTQYF. The CDR3 DNA sequence: TGCAGTGCTAGACCTACAGATACGCAGTATTTT.

The chain is built from TRBV11-2 and TRBJ2-5; 8 bases are a match to TRBD1. Trimming at V came to 4 bases and at J to 3 bases, leaving 7 bases not matched to a gene. Per germline, CDR1 SGHAT and CDR2 FQNNGV. The CDR3 extends over 15 amino acids. The CDR3 DNA reads TGTGCCAGCAGCTCCAGGGGGCTACTAAAAGAGACCCAGTACTTC. Its translation: CASSSRGLLKETQYF.

The V gene is TRBV13, the J gene TRBJ2-7, with D possibly being TRBD1 (5 bases). This CDR3 is built from 12 residues. CDR1 is PRHDT, CDR2 FYEKMQ, per germline (reference sequence). V shed 5 bases and J shed 3 bases, with 8 bases lying between them. The CDR3 is CASSPDSYEQYF. The CDR3 region has the DNA TGTGCCAGCAGCCCCGACAGCTACGAGCAGTACTTC.

This rearrangement joins TRBV10-1 to TRBJ1-1; no clear D gene. The germline CDR1 and CDR2 sequences are WNHNN and SYGVQD (reference sequence). Deletions cut 0 bases from V and 7 bases from J, with 9 bases between. The CDR3 loop spans 13 amino acids. CDR3 DNA: TGCGCCAGCAGTGAGTCGGAGGGAGGTGAAGCTTTCTTT. Amino acids: CASSESEGGEAFF.

This clone was observed a single time. The chain couples TRBV6-5 to TRBJ1-5; a weak D match, TRBD1 (5 bases). V lost 6 bases and J lost 0, with 12 bases in between. This CDR3 is 15 amino acids long. From germline, CDR1 is MNHEY and CDR2 SVGAGI. CDR3 sequence: CASSRTPYSNQPQHF. The CDR3 nucleotides are TGTGCCAGCAGCCGGACACCGTATAGCAATCAGCCCCAGCATTTT.

To note about this clone: Other DNA variants within this sample encode the same CDR3. V gene TRBV4-3 combines with J gene TRBJ2-3, with unresolved D. V was pared by 0 bases and J by 0 bases, with 4 bases between. Germline V lookup: CDR1 LGHNA, CDR2 YSLEER. There are 14 residues in the CDR3. CDR3 region: CASSQDASTDTQYF. The CDR3, as DNA: TGCGCCAGCAGCCAAGATGCTAGCACAGATACGCAGTATTTT.

The chain couples TRBV6-5 to TRBJ1-1; possibly TRBD1 for D (5 bases). The germline V gene has CDR1 MNHEY and CDR2 SVGAGI. The CDR3 length is 12 residues. V was cut by 8 bases and J by 1 base, with 8 bases left in between. CDR3 sequence reads: CASERGNTEAFF. CDR3 DNA: TGTGCCAGCGAAAGGGGGAACACTGAAGCTTTCTTT.

The V call is TRBV5-6, the J call TRBJ2-7; TRBD2 agrees at 7 bases. Germline CDR1 reads SGHDT; CDR2 reads YYEEEE. CDR3 length equals 14 residues. J gave up 3 bases and V 0 bases, and 3 bases lay outside the gene matches. The CDR3 DNA is TGTGCCAGCAGCTTGGGGGTAGCGGGCTACGAGCAGTACTTC. Translating it yields CASSLGVAGYEQYF.